Below, 5 T cell receptor beta chains from the same sample are listed, as sequenced in a study of identical twins. TCRdb re-analysed the 5' RACE reads in MiXCR, keeping a single row per CDR3 protein. Here the sample spans approximately 150,000 distinct CDR3 sequences, under 4.5% being singletons. Sequenced material: memory T cells sorted from blood. The receptors were sampled from a man aged 18 to 29 in good health.

This clonotype was counted at least ten times. The chain employs TRBV29-1 and TRBJ2-3, with 11 positions matching TRBD1. The CDR3 spans 13 residues. J lost 5 bases, V lost 6 bases, and 4 bases had no gene match. The germline gives CDR1 SQVTM, CDR2 ANQGSEA. Here the CDR3 reads CSVDGTGGDTQYF. The CDR3 nucleotides read TGCAGCGTCGATGGGACAGGGGGAGATACGCAGTATTTT.

This clonotype was seen many times. V and J are TRBV5-1 and TRBJ2-2; D not certain. V lost 1 base and J lost 0, with 10 bases in between. Germline-derived CDR1 and CDR2 are SGHRS and YFSETQ. CDR3 length: 16 residues. CDR3 in DNA: TGCGCCAGCAGCTTGAGAACAGTCGCGAACACCGGGGAGCTGTTTTTT. Its translation: CASSLRTVANTGELFF.

Many counts were recorded for this clonotype. The chain links TRBV4-1 to TRBJ1-6, with D unresolved. Trimming removed 0 bases at V and 7 bases at J, with 7 bases between. CDR1 and CDR2 (germline): MGHRA, YSYEKL. This CDR3 contains 14 residues. DNA for the CDR3: TGCGCCAGCAGCCAAGATGGAGGGAATTCACCCCTCCACTTT. This translates into CASSQDGGNSPLHF.

This clonotype was seen repeatedly, ten times or more. The V and J genes are TRBV5-1 and TRBJ1-3, with 9 bases fitting TRBD1. V trimming: 0 bases; J trimming: 1 base; junction bases outside the gene matches: 2. Germline V gives CDR1 SGHRS, CDR2 YFSETQ. This CDR3 is built from 16 residues. Here the CDR3 DNA reads TGCGCCAGCAGCTTGGACAGGGGGCCTTCTGGAAACACCATATATTTT. Protein sequence: CASSLDRGPSGNTIYF.

This clonotype was recorded many times. V and J are TRBV5-1 and TRBJ1-5, with TRBD1 matching 7 bases. Losses at the gene ends were 7 bases for V and 0 bases for J; bases not matched to a gene: 7. There are 15 residues in the CDR3. Germline V gene sequence: CDR1 SGHRS, CDR2 YFSETQ. The CDR3 spells CASGEWDSSNQPQHF. The DNA of the CDR3 is TGCGCCAGCGGGGAGTGGGACAGTAGCAATCAGCCCCAGCATTTT. The variable domain in full, with the rest retrieved from reference TRBV5-1 and TRBJ1-5, is KAGVTQTPRYLIKTRGQQVTLSCSPISGHRSVSWYQQTPGQGLQFLFEYFSETQRNKGNFPGRFSGRQFSNSRSEMNVSTLELGDSALYLCASGEWDSSNQPQHFGDGTRLSIL.